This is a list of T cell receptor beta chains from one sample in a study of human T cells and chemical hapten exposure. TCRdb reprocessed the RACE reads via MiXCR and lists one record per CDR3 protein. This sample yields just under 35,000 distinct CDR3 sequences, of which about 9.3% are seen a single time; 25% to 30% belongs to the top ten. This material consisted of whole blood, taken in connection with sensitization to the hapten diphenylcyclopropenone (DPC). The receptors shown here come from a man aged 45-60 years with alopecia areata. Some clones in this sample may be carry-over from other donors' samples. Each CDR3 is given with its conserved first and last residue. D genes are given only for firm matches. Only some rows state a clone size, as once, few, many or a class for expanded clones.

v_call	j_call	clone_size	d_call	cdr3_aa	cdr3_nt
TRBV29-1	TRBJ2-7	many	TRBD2	CSATGLAGGTYEQYF	TGCAGCGCTACGGGACTAGCGGGAGGAACCTACGAGCAGTACTTC
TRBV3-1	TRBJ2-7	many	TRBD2	CASSQGAGGPGEQYF	TGTGCCAGCAGCCAAGGAGCGGGAGGGCCAGGCGAGCAGTACTTC
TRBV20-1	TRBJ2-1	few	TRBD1	CSARAPGQGKNEQFF	TGCAGTGCTAGAGCTCCGGGACAGGGGAAGAATGAGCAGTTCTTC
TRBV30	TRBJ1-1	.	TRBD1	CAWDGTGIAEAFF	TGTGCCTGGGACGGGACAGGGATCGCTGAAGCTTTCTTT
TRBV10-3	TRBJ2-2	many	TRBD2	CAIRPPSGSLGTGELFF	TGTGCCATCAGACCTCCTAGCGGGAGCCTGGGCACCGGGGAGCTGTTTTTT
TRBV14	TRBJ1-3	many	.	CASSFRNTIYF	TGTGCCAGCAGTTTTAGGAACACCATATATTTT
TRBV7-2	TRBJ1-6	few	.	CASSLRNSPLHF	TGTGCCAGCAGCTTAAGGAATTCACCCCTCCACTTT
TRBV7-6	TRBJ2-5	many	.	CASSLGTEETQYF	TGTGCCAGCAGCTTAGGAACAGAAGAGACCCAGTACTTC
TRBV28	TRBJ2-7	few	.	CASSFYQSYEQYF	TGTGCCAGCAGTTTCTACCAGTCCTACGAGCAGTACTTC
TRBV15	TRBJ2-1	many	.	CATGDRSVSNEQFF	TGTGCCACAGGGGATCGGTCGGTATCCAATGAGCAGTTCTTC
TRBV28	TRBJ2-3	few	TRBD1	CASSGTDTDTQYF	TGTGCCAGCAGTGGGACAGACACAGATACGCAGTATTTT
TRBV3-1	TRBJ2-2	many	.	CASSRDYANTGELFF	TGTGCCAGCTCCCGGGATTACGCGAACACCGGGGAGCTGTTTTTT
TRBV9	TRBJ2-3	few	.	CASSEVQLIDTQYF	TGTGCCAGCAGCGAAGTCCAATTAATAGATACGCAGTATTTT
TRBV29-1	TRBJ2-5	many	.	CSVAANHQETQYF	TGCAGCGTGGCCGCTAATCACCAAGAGACCCAGTACTTC
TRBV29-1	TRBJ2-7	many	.	CSVEIAVGLLYEQYF	TGCAGCGTTGAAATTGCCGTCGGGCTTCTCTACGAGCAGTACTTC
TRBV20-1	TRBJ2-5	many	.	CSARGLRGPETQYF	TGCAGTGCTAGAGGGCTGCGGGGCCCGGAGACCCAGTACTTC
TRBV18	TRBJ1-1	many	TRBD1	CASSTGQGRAEAFF	TGTGCCAGCTCAACTGGACAGGGACGGGCTGAAGCTTTCTTT
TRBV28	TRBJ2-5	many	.	CASLREFETQYF	TGTGCCAGCTTAAGGGAGTTTGAGACCCAGTACTTC
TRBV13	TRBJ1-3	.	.	CASSSRFFSGNTIYF	TGTGCCAGCAGCTCCCGTTTTTTCTCTGGAAACACCATATATTTT
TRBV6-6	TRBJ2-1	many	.	CASSYDNEQFF	TGTGCCAGCAGTTATGACAATGAGCAGTTCTTC
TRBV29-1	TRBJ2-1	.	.	CSGVRGPEQFF	TGCAGCGGGGTAAGAGGGCCTGAGCAGTTCTTC
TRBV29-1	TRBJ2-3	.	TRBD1	CSVAGTGITDTQYF	TGCAGCGTCGCCGGGACAGGAATCACAGATACGCAGTATTTT
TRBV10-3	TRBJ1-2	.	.	CAISEDDRYYGYTF	TGTGCCATCAGTGAGGATGACAGATACTATGGCTACACCTTC
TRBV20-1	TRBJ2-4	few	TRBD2	CSARPHPGLAGGMAKNIQYF	TGCAGTGCTAGACCACATCCGGGACTAGCGGGAGGGATGGCCAAAAACATTCAGTACTTC
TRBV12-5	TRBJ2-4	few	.	CASARGAAKNIQYF	TGTGCTAGTGCCCGGGGGGCAGCCAAAAACATTCAGTACTTC
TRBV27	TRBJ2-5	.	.	CASTRSGARQETQYF	TGTGCCAGCACTCGGAGTGGCGCGCGACAAGAGACCCAGTACTTC